Sequencing of this T cell receptor (beta chain) was carried out in a study of T cell changes during pregnancy in multiple sclerosis. Germline V gene sequence: CDR1 LNHNV, CDR2 YYDKDF (reference sequence). J gave up 5 bases and V 0 bases, and 8 bases lay outside the gene matches. This CDR3 has 16 amino acids. Sequencing used immunoSEQ multiplex PCR; TCRdb keeps in-frame clones, though not all of them. The table has 38,000 or so clones, around nine tenths seen once. The chain joins TRBV15 to TRBJ2-7; 9 bases line up with TRBD1. The input for sequencing was CD8+ T cells from peripheral blood mononuclear cells, taken before pregnancy. This receptor was obtained from a female donor with multiple sclerosis, enrolled in a pregnancy study. CDR3 sequence: CATSRDSGTGFDEQYF. The CDR3 coding sequence is TGTGCCACCAGCAGAGACTCCGGGACAGGGTTTGACGAGCAGTACTTC.